The rows below give T cell receptor beta chains drawn from one sample of a study of T-cell reconstitution after alpha-beta-depleted transplantation in children. One entry per CDR3 protein results from TCRdb running MiXCR on the PCR reads. This table has just over 950,000 distinct CDR3 sequences, about 29% appearing once. The source was PBMCs, mostly from graft donor cells, collected 360 days after TCRalphabeta/CD19-depleted stem cell transplant. The receptors shown here come from a boy under two years old who had a stem cell transplant for SCID, so the T cells may come from the graft donor. CDR3s include the opening cysteine and the closing phenylalanine or tryptophan. A D gene is named only where the DNA matches it firmly. Clone size is not always given. Where it is, it says once, few, many or a class for expanded clones.

abundance: .; v_gene: TRBV6-5; j_gene: TRBJ2-6; d_gene: .; CDR3nt: TGTGCCAGCAGGCACCTCGACTCTGGGGCCAACGTCCTGACTTTC; CDR3aa: CASRHLDSGANVLTF
abundance: many; v_gene: TRBV12-3/TRBV12-4; j_gene: TRBJ2-7; d_gene: .; CDR3nt: TGTGCCAGCAGTTTGGTACAGCCGTACGAGCAGTACTTC; CDR3aa: CASSLVQPYEQYF
abundance: .; v_gene: TRBV24-1; j_gene: TRBJ2-7; d_gene: .; CDR3nt: TGTGCCACCAGTGATCTGCGACAGGTCTCCTACGAGCAGTACTTC; CDR3aa: CATSDLRQVSYEQYF
abundance: .; v_gene: TRBV28; j_gene: TRBJ1-4; d_gene: .; CDR3nt: TGTGCCAGCAGCCCCCCTCTTGGGAGGGGACATGAAAAACTGTTTTTT; CDR3aa: CASSPPLGRGHEKLFF
abundance: .; v_gene: TRBV9; j_gene: TRBJ2-5; d_gene: .; CDR3nt: TGTGCCAGCAGCGTAGATATGGAGACCCAGTACTTC; CDR3aa: CASSVDMETQYF
abundance: few; v_gene: TRBV4-3; j_gene: TRBJ2-5; d_gene: .; CDR3nt: TGCGCCAGCAGCCAAGGGTACAGGGTTGAACAAGAGACCCAGTACTTC; CDR3aa: CASSQGYRVEQETQYF
abundance: .; v_gene: TRBV3-1; j_gene: TRBJ1-4; d_gene: .; CDR3nt: TGTGCCAGCAGCGCCCTTCGAGTGGAAAAACTGTTTTTT; CDR3aa: CASSALRVEKLFF
abundance: .; v_gene: TRBV20-1; j_gene: TRBJ2-2; d_gene: .; CDR3nt: TGCAGTGCTAGATTGGCGGGGACAGTGACCGGGGAGCTGTTTTTT; CDR3aa: CSARLAGTVTGELFF
abundance: many; v_gene: TRBV20-1; j_gene: TRBJ2-3; d_gene: TRBD2; CDR3nt: TGCAGTGCTAGAGATTTGGGACTAAGCACAGATACGCAGTATTTT; CDR3aa: CSARDLGLSTDTQYF
abundance: few; v_gene: TRBV5-1; j_gene: TRBJ2-5; d_gene: .; CDR3nt: TGCGCCAGCAGCATGCGGGGACGGGAGACCCAGTACTTC; CDR3aa: CASSMRGRETQYF